This T cell receptor (beta chain) is drawn from a study of beta chain features in type 1 diabetes. The authors reverse transcribed all of the isolated RNA, so sequencing captured expressed TCRB transcripts. Here immunoSEQ multiplex PCR was the method, and the copy in TCRdb shows in-frame clones only, minus some. The profile covers roughly 180,000 clones, with approximately 8% appearing a single time and approximately 0.54% taken by the ten largest. This clone was observed a handful of times. Antigen specificity is unknown. Whole-study results and caveats: TCRB CDR3s were moderately but significantly shorter in Type 1 diabetes patients in all four CD4+ subsets.

The V end was cut by 2 bases, the J end by 3 bases, with 14 bases between. The length of the CDR3 is 15 residues. In germline, CDR1 is LGHNA, CDR2 YSLEER. The sequence came from a man aged 18 to 29 with type 1 diabetes. Sequencing used central memory CD4+ T cells from blood. This chain connects TRBV4-3 to TRBJ2-7; possible D gene TRBD1, 6 bases. Here the CDR3 reads CASSQTQQGHYEQYF. The CDR3 DNA follows: TGCGCCAGCAGCCAAACCCAACAGGGACACTACGAGCAGTACTTC.